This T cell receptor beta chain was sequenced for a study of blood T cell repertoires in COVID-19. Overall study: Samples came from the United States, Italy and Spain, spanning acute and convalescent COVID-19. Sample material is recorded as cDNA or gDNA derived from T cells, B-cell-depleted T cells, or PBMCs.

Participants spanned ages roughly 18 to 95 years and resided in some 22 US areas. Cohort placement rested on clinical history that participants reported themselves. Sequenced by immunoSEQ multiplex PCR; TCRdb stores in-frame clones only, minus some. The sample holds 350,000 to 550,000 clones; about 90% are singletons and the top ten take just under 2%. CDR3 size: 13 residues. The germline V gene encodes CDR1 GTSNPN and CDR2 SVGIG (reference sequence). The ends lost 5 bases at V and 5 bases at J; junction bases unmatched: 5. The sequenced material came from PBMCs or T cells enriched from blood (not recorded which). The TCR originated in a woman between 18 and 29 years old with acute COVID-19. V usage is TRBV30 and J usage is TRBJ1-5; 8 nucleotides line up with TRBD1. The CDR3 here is CAWAGQGYQPQHF. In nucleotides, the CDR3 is TGTGCCTGGGCCGGACAGGGATATCAGCCCCAGCATTTT.